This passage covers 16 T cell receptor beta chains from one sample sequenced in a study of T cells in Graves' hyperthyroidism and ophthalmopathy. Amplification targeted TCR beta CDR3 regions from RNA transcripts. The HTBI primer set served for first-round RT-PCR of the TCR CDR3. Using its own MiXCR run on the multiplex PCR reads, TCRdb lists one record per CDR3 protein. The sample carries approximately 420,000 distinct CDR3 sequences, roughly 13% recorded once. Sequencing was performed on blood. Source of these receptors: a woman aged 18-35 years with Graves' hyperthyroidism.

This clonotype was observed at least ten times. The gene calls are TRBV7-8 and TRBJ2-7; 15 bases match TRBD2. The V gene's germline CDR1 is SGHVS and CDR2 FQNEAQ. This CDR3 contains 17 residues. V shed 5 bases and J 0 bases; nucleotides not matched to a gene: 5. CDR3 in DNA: TGTGCCAGCAGCACCCCGGGACTAGCGGGGGGCTCCTACGAGCAGTACTTC. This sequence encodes CASSTPGLAGGSYEQYF.

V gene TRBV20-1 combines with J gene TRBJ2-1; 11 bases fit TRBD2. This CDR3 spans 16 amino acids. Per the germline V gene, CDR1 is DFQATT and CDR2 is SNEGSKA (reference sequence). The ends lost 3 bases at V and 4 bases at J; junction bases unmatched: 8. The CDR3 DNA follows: TGCAGTGCTAGTCTTTTGGGACTAGCGGAGTACAATGAGCAGTTCTTC. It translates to CSASLLGLAEYNEQFF.

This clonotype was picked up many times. The DNA of the CDR3 is TGCGCCAGCAGCTTGGAGTGGAGGGACGAGCAGTACTTC. Translating it yields CASSLEWRDEQYF. The J gene is TRBJ2-7, the V gene TRBV5-1; maybe TRBD2 (6 bases). The V end lost 0 bases, the J end lost 5 bases, and 9 bases lay between the germline ends. Germline values: CDR1 SGHRS, CDR2 YFSETQ. The CDR3 sequence is 13 residues long.

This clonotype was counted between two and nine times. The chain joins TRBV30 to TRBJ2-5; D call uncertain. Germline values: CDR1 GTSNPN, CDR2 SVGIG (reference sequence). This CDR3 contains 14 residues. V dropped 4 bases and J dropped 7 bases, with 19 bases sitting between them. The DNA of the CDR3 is TGTGCCTGGACGGCGGCGCACCACGGCGGGACCCAGTACTTC. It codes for CAWTAAHHGGTQYF.

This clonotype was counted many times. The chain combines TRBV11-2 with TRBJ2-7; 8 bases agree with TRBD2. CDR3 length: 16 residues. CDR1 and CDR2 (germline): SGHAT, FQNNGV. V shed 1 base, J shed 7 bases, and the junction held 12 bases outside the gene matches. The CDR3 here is CASSLANSGTIGEQYF. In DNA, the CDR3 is TGTGCCAGCAGCTTAGCCAATAGCGGGACTATTGGGGAGCAGTACTTC. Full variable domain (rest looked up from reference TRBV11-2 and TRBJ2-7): EAGVAQSPRYKIIEKRQSVAFWCNPISGHATLYWYQQILGQGPKLLIQFQNNGVVDDSQLPKDRFSAERLKGVDSTLKIQPAKLEDSAVYLCASSLANSGTIGEQYFGPGTRLTVT.

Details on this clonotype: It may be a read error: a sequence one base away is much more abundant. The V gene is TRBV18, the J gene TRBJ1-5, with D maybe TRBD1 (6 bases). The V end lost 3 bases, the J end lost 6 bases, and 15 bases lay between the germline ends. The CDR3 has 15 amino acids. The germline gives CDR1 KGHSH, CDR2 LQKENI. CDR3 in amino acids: CASSPRGGLSQPQHF. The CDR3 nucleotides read TGTGCCAGCTCACCCCGGGGGGGCCTCAGTCAGCCCCAGCATTTT.

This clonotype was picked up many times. CDR3 DNA: TGTGCCAGCAGTTTAACCCCCCCCGGACAGGGGGCTTCCGAGCAGTACTTC. It translates to CASSLTPPGQGASEQYF. The V call is TRBV12-3 or TRBV12-4, the J call TRBJ2-7, with 11 positions matching TRBD1. V dropped 2 bases and J dropped 6; count of bases not matched to a gene: 12. This CDR3 region has 17 residues.

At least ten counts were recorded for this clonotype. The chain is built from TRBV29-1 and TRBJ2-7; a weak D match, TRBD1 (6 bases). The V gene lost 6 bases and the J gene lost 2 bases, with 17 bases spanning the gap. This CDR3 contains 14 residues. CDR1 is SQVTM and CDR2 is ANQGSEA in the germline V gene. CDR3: CSVIPGQRTYEQYF. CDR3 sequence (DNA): TGCAGCGTGATACCGGGACAACGGACCTACGAGCAGTACTTC.

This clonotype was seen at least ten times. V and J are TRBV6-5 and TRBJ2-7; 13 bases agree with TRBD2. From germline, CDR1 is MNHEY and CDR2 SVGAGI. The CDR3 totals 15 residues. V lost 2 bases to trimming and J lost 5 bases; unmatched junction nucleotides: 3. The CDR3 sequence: CASSYTSGRAHEQYF. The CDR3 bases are TGTGCCAGCAGTTACACTAGCGGGAGGGCCCACGAGCAGTACTTC.

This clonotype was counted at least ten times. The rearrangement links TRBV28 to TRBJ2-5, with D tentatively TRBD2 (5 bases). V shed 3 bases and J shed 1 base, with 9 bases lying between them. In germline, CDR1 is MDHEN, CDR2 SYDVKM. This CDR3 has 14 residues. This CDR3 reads CASSFSGSQETQYF. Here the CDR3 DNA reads TGTGCCAGCAGTTTTTCGGGGTCCCAAGAGACCCAGTACTTC.

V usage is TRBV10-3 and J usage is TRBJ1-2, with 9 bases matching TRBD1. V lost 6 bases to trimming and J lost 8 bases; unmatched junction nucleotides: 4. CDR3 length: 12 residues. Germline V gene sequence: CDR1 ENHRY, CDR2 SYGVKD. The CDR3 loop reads CAIRGDRDGYTF. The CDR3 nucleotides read TGTGCCATCAGGGGGGACAGGGACGGCTACACCTTC.

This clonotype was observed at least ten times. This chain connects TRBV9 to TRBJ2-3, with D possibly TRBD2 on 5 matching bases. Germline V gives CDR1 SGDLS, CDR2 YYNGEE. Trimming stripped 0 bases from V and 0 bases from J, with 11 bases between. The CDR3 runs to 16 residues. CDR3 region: CASSVGLADSTDTQYF. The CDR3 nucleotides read TGTGCCAGCAGCGTAGGCCTAGCTGACAGCACAGATACGCAGTATTTT.

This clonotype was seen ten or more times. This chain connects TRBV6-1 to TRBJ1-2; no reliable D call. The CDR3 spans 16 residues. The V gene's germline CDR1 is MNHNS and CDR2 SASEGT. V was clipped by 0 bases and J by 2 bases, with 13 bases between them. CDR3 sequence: CASSEARQAQNYGYTF. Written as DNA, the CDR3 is TGTGCCAGCAGTGAAGCGAGGCAGGCCCAGAACTATGGCTACACCTTC.

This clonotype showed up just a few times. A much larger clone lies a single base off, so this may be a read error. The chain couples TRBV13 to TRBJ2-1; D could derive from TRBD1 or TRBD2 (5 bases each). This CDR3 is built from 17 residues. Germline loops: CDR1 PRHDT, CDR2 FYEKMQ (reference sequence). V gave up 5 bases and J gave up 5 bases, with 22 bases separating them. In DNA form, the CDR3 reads TGTGCCAGCAGCCACCAGCCCGGGGCGGCAAACCACAATGAGCAGTTCTTC. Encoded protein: CASSHQPGAANHNEQFF. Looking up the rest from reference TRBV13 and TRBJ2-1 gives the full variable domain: AAGVIQSPRHLIKEKRETATLKCYPIPRHDTVYWYQQGPGQDPQFLISFYEKMQSDKGSIPDRFSAQQFSDYHSELNMSSLELGDSALYFCASSHQPGAANHNEQFFGPGTRLTVL.

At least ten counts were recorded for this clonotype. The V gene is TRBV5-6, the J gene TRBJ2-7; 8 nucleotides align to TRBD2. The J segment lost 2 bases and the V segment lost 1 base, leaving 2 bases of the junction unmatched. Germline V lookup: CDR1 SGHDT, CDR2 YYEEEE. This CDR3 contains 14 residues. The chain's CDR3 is CASSLTGRAYEQYF. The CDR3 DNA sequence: TGTGCCAGCAGCTTGACCGGGAGGGCCTACGAGCAGTACTTC. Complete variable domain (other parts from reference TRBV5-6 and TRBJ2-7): DAGVTQSPTHLIKTRGQQVTLRCSPKSGHDTVSWYQQALGQGPQFIFQYYEEEERQRGNFPDRFSGHQFPNYSSELNVNALLLGDSALYLCASSLTGRAYEQYFGPGTRLTVT.

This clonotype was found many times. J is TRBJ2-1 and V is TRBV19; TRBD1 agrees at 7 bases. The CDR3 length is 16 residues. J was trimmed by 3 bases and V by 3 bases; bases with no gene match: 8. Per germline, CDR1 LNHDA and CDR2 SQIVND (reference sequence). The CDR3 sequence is CASSMRAGGNYNEQFF. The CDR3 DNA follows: TGTGCCAGTAGTATGAGGGCAGGGGGTAACTACAATGAGCAGTTCTTC. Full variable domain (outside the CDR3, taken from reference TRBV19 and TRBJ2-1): DGGITQSPKYLFRKEGQNVTLSCEQNLNHDAMYWYRQDPGQGLRLIYYSQIVNDFQKGDIAEGYSVSREKKESFPLTVTSAQKNPTAFYLCASSMRAGGNYNEQFFGPGTRLTVL.